This T cell receptor (beta chain) was observed in a study of T cell clonotyping in hematopoietic cell transplantation (dated by TCRdb to about 2021). At the level of the whole study: Pretransplant samples from recipients were collected after cytoreduction. A total of some 140 blood samples were gathered in the study from 30 to 40 consecutive transplant recipients along with their related donors. Patient recruitment ran from 2015 to January 2017, and follow-up continued until late 2020 or death. The investigation overall reported the following: Sample size was limited, and cells were not sorted, so CD4 and CD8 repertoire contributions could not be separated. Recipient TCR diversity fell after transplant, with pathologically expanded clonotypes rising progressively from day 30 to day 180. Recipient repertoires showed only a small fraction of overlap with donor repertoires, and over 95% appeared de novo at the given depth. Broader TCR repertoire diversity after transplant was predicted by Inverse Simpson Index values from donors and from recipients before transplant.

Of note for this clone: What antigen it recognizes has not been identified. No qualities accompany the bases; no much larger clone lies one base away.

Reading the label with the study, this specimen's time point is: recipient sample about 28 days before transplant, after cytoreduction. Recipient blood was collected about 28 days before transplant and at days 30, 100 and 180 after transplant. Nuclei Lysis Solution was used to extract genomic DNA from fresh or cryopreserved unfractionated peripheral blood mononuclear cells. The CDR3 spans 13 residues, from the cysteine through the phenylalanine. Only the CDR3 DNA stays, 39 bases, in frame from base 1. From V the trimming removes 6 bases and from J it removes 4 bases, while the gene matches leave 2 bases of the junction unaccounted for. CDR1 and CDR2, looked up from the germline V gene, are MNHEY and SVGAGI. The immunoSEQ assay, a bias-controlled multiplex PCR with V- and J-specific primers, was used to amplify TCR beta CDR3 regions from genomic DNA. In a second PCR step, the CDR3 amplicons were tagged with a proprietary barcode plus Illumina adapter sequences. An Illumina MiSeq instrument was used for sequencing of the CDR3 libraries. In the source study's methods: Export and quality control were handled in immunoSEQ Analyzer 3.0, while downstream analyses relied on R Bioconductor and Immunarch. Repertoire metrics were calculated using only productive rearrangements within the normalized downsampled data set. In the normalized cohort, clonotypes with more than 5 templates were defined as pathologically expanded. Repertoire diversity was measured with the Inverse Simpson Index. The non-normalized data set was used for CMV-specificity analyses so that all clonotypes could be captured. TCRdb's version of the immuneACCESS table is confined to in-frame rearrangements and falls short of the full clone set. An unresolved V gene accounts for under half of the shortfall where checked; the remainder is of unknown origin. From that table come the V and J calls and clone size; the DNA was used to work out D and trimming. This sample is represented by around 19,000 clones; 60% to 80% of them were singletons. The top ten constitute 15% to 20% of the sample.

Here the chain combines TRBV6-5 and TRBJ1-5, with 8 bases aligning to TRBD1. The receptor's source is a man in his 60s with acute myeloid leukemia. Some clones in this sample may be carry-over from other donors' samples. Here the sequenced sample was peripheral blood mononuclear cells, taken before stem cell transplant. The DNA sequence is given as TGTGCCAGCAGCAACAGGGGGAATCAGCCCCAGCATTTT. This gives the protein CASSNRGNQPQHF.